This TCR beta chain was sequenced during a study of blood T cell repertoires in COVID-19. Study details: Researchers got acute and convalescent COVID-19 samples from the United States, Italy and Spain. Nucleic acid was either cDNA or gDNA, and it came from T cells, B-cell-depleted T cells, or PBMCs.

Germline lookup yields CDR1 SEHNR and CDR2 FQNEAQ (reference sequence). The CDR3 runs 17 residues. The junction had 4 bases not matched to a gene; V was cut back by 1 base and J by 4 bases. This clone was detected only once. As handled by the study authors: Reference gene primers were amplified, and this amplification served to estimate nucleated cell counts. Data came from immunoSEQ multiplex PCR; TCRdb stores just in-frame clones and leaves some out. V, J and clone size are taken as reported in that table, and D and trimming were inferred from the DNA itself. The sample lists some 30,000 clones; 92% were seen once.

This chain connects TRBV7-9 to TRBJ2-2, with TRBD2 matching 12 bases. The clonotype was recovered from a man between 50 and 59 years old with active COVID-19. The sample comprised peripheral blood. This chain's CDR3 is CASSLVPSGRGTGELFF. The CDR3 coding sequence is TGTGCCAGCAGCTTAGTCCCTAGCGGGAGGGGCACCGGGGAGCTGTTTTTT.